A selection of T cell receptor beta chains follows, all from one sample in a study of patients and donors after allogeneic stem cell transplantation. Using its own MiXCR run on the RT-PCR reads, TCRdb lists one record per CDR3 protein. The sample lists under 200,000 distinct CDR3 sequences; approximately 30% were seen once. Sequencing was performed on blood, either unsorted or a sorted T cell fraction (not recorded which). The source of these receptors is a human donor who was either an allogeneic HSCT recipient or a stem cell or donor lymphocyte infusion donor (not recorded which). It is not recorded whose cells these are; they may come from a transplant donor. CDR3s include the opening cysteine and the closing phenylalanine or tryptophan.

v_call: TRBV11-2
cdr3_aa: CASSWLETPGNTIYF

v_call: TRBV5-1
cdr3_aa: CASSPDSSPGYTF

v_call: TRBV19
cdr3_aa: CATSAGDVETQYF

v_call: TRBV12-3/TRBV12-4
cdr3_aa: CASSSRGLGLNTEAFF

v_call: TRBV4-3
cdr3_aa: CASSLGTVSSQETQYF

v_call: TRBV28
cdr3_aa: CASSFTGGYGYTF

v_call: TRBV29-1
cdr3_aa: CSVALGTTNSNQPQHF

v_call: TRBV6-2/TRBV6-3
cdr3_aa: CASSSTGELFF

v_call: TRBV27
cdr3_aa: CASSFGPPDTQYF

v_call: TRBV5-1
cdr3_aa: CASSLQDLHEQYF

v_call: TRBV29-1
cdr3_aa: CSVGGGYTF

v_call: TRBV20-1
cdr3_aa: CSASASGGSGANVLTF